This T cell receptor (beta chain) was identified in a study of a mutant IDH1 vaccine in newly diagnosed glioma. Looking at the study overall: With temozolomide cycles, or 4-6 weeks after radiotherapy alone, vaccination was started. Most had both radiotherapy and temozolomide beforehand; others had only one. V12 corresponded to week 35 and V13 to week 47.

As regards this clone: As yet, its antigen is unknown.

In germline, CDR1 is MNHEY, CDR2 SVGAGI. V lost 6 bases and J lost 7, with 12 bases in between. CDR3 length equals 13 residues. As to time point: week 35, safety follow-up. It was 300 ug of mutant IDH1 20-mer peptide that made up each vaccine dose, given with topical imiquimod. Scheduled for weeks 1, 3, 5, 7, 11, 15, 19 and 23, eight vaccinations were given to patients. Produced via immunoSEQ multiplex PCR; TCRdb's table is partial and in-frame only. The table shows around 52,000 clones, with about three quarters occurring only once. Sequencing used PBMCs, obtained from a glioma patient whose treatment included an IDH1 peptide vaccine. This clonotype was sampled from a man aged 35 to 55 with glioma. J is TRBJ1-4 and V is TRBV6-5; D remains ambiguous. For the CDR3, the DNA is TGTGCCAGCAGCCAGATTGTTTTTGAAAAACTGTTTTTT. Protein product: CASSQIVFEKLFF.